This T cell receptor (beta chain) emerged from a study of a mutant IDH1 vaccine in newly diagnosed glioma. Study-wide background: Weeks 1, 3, 5, 7, 11, 15, 19 and 23 were when patients received their eight vaccinations. First vaccine doses came 4-6 weeks after radiotherapy alone, or with temozolomide cycles.

The CDR3 covers 14 residues. Germline V CDR1 and CDR2: SGHTA, FQGNSA. V lost 3 bases to trimming and J lost 4 bases, with 9 bases between them. In regard to this clone: Its antigen is currently unknown.

Some clones are missing from TCRdb's copy, which holds only in-frame ones; the method was immunoSEQ multiplex PCR. The data hold tens of thousands of clones, with roughly 90% observed a single time. Time point of the sample: week 5, during vaccination. A single vaccine dose contained 300 ug of mutant IDH1 20-mer peptide, and topical imiquimod was used with it. This receptor was taken from a man between 18 and 35 years old with glioma. The source material was PBMCs, sampled from a glioma patient whose treatment included an IDH1 peptide vaccine. The chain carries TRBV7-2 and TRBJ2-2; no definite D call. This CDR3 is CASSLGYTTGELFF. DNA for the CDR3: TGTGCCAGCAGCTTGGGCTATACCACCGGGGAGCTGTTTTTT. Full variable domain (missing parts from reference TRBV7-2 and TRBJ2-2): GAGVSQSPSNKVTEKGKDVELRCDPISGHTALYWYRQSLGQGLEFLIYFQGNSAPDKSGLPSDRFSAERTGGSVSTLTIQRTQQEDSAVYLCASSLGYTTGELFFGEGSRLTVL.